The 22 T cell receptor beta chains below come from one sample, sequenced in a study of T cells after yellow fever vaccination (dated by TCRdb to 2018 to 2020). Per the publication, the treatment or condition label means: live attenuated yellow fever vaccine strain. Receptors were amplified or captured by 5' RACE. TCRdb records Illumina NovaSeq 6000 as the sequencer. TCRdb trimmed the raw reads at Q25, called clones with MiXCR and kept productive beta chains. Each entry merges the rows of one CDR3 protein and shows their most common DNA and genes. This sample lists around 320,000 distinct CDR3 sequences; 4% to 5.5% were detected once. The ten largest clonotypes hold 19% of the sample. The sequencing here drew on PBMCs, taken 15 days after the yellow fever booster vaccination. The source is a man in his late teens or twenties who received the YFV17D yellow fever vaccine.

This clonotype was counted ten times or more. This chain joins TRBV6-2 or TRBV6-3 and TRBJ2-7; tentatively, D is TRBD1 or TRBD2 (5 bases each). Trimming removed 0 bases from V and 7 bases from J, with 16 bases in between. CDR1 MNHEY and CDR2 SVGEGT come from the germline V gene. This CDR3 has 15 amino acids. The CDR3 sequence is CASSYSWGRMFEQYF. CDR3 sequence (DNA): TGTGCCAGCAGTTACTCATGGGGACGCATGTTTGAGCAGTACTTC.

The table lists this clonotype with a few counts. This chain's CDR3 is CASGWEQNSPLHF. CDR3 coding DNA: TGTGCCAGCGGTTGGGAGCAAAATTCACCCCTCCACTTT. The rearrangement joins TRBV27 to TRBJ1-6; D is ambiguous. Trimming stripped 8 bases from V and 7 bases from J, with 12 bases between. CDR1 is MNHEY and CDR2 is SMNVEV in the germline V gene (reference sequence). The CDR3 totals 13 residues.

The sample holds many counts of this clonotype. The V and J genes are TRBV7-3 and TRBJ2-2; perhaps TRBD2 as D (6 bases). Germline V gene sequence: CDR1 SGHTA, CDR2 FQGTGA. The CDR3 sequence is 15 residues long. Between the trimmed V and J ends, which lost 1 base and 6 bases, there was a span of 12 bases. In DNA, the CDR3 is TGTGCCAGCAGCTTAAATAGCGGCCAAGCCGGGGAGCTGTTTTTT. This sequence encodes CASSLNSGQAGELFF.

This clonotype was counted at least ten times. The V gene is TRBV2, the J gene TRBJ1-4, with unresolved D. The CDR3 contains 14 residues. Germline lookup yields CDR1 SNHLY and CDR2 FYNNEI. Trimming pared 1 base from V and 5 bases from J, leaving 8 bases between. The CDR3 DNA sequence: TGTGCCAGCAGTGAAGTGGCAGCAAATGAAAAACTGTTTTTT. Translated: CASSEVAANEKLFF.

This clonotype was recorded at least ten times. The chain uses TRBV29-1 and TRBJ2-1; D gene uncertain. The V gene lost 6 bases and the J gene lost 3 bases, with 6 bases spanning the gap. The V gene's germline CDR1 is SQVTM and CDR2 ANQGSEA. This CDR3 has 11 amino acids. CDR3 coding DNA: TGCAGCGTGGGTATCTACAATGAGCAGTTCTTC. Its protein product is CSVGIYNEQFF.

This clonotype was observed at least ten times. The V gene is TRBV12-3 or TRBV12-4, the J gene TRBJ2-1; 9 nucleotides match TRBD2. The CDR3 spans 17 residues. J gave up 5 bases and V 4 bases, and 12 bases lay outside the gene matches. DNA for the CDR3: TGTGCCAGCAGTTCCACCCTAGGCGGGGGGGCCCACAATGAGCAGTTCTTC. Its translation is CASSSTLGGGAHNEQFF.

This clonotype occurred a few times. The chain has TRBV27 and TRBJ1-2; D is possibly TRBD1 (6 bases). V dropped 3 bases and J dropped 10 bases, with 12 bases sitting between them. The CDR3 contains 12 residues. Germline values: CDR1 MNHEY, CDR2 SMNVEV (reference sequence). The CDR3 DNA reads TGTGCCAGCAGTTTGGGAGGGGGGGACTACACCTTC. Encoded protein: CASSLGGGDYTF.

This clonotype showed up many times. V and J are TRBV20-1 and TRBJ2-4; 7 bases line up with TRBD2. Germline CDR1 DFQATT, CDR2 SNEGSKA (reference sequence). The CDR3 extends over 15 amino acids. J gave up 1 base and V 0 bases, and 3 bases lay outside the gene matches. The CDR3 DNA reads TGCAGTGCTAGAGATGGGGGGGAGGCCAAAAACATTCAGTACTTC. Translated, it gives CSARDGGEAKNIQYF.

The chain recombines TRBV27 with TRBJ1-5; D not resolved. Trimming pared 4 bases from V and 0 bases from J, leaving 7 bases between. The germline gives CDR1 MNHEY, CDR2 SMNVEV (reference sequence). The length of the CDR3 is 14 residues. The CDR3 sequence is CASSWQASNQPQHF. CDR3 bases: TGTGCCAGCAGTTGGCAGGCTAGCAATCAGCCCCAGCATTTT.

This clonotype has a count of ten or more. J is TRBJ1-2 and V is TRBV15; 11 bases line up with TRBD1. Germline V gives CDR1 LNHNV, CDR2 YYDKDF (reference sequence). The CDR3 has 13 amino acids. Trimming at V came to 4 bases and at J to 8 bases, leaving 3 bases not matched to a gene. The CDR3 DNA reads TGTGCCACCAGCAAAGGACAGGGGGCAGGCTACACCTTC. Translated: CATSKGQGAGYTF.

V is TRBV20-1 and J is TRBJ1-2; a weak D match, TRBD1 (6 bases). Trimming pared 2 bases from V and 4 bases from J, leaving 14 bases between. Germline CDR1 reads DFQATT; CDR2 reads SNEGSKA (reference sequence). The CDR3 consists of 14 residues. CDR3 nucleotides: TGCAGTGCTAGAATACAGGGAGCTAGCTATGGCTACACCTTC. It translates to CSARIQGASYGYTF.

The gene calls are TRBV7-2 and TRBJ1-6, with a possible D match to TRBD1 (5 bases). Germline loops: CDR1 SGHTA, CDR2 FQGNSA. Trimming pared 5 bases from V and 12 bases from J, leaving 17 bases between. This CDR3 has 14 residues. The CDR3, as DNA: TGTGCCAGCAGCATCGGGGCGGTTTGGGGACCCCTCCACTTT. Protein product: CASSIGAVWGPLHF.

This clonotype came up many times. The CDR3 loop is CASATGEVTEAFF. DNA of the CDR3: TGTGCCAGCGCGACAGGGGAGGTCACTGAAGCTTTCTTT. The chain employs TRBV18 and TRBJ1-1; 8 bases align to TRBD1. J lost 4 bases, V lost 8 bases, and 6 bases had no gene match. The V gene's germline CDR1 is KGHSH and CDR2 LQKENI. This CDR3 has 13 amino acids.

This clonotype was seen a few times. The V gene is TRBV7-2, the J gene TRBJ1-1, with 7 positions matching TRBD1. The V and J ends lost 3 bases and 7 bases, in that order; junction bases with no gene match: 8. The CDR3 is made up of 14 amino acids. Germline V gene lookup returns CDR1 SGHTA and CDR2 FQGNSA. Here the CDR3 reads CASSFRWGQFEAFF. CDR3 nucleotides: TGTGCCAGCAGCTTTAGGTGGGGACAGTTTGAAGCTTTCTTT. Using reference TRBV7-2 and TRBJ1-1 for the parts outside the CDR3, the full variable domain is GAGVSQSPSNKVTEKGKDVELRCDPISGHTALYWYRQSLGQGLEFLIYFQGNSAPDKSGLPSDRFSAERTGGSVSTLTIQRTQQEDSAVYLCASSFRWGQFEAFFGQGTRLTVV.

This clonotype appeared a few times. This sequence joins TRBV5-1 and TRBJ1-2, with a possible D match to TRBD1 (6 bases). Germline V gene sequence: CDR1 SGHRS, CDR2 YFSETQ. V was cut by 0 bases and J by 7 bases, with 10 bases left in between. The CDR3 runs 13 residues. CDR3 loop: CASSLEGGFGYTF. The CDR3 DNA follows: TGCGCCAGCAGCTTGGAAGGGGGGTTTGGCTACACCTTC.

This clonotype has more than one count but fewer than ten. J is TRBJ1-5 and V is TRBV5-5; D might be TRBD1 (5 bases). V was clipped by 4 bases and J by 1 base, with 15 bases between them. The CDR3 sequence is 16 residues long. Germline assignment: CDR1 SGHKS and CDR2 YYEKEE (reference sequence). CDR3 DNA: TGTGCCAGCAGCCCGGGAGGGGCGTTGAGCAATCAGCCCCAGCATTTT. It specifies CASSPGGALSNQPQHF. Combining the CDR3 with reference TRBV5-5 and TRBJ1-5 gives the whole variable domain DAGVTQSPTHLIKTRGQQVTLRCSPISGHKSVSWYQQVLGQGPQFIFQYYEKEERGRGNFPDRFSARQFPNYSSELNVNALLLGDSALYLCASSPGGALSNQPQHFGDGTRLSIL.

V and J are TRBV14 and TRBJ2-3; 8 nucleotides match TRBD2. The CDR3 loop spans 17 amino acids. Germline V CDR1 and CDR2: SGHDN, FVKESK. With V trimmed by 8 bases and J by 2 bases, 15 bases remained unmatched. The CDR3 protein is CASGPFPTSENTDTQYF. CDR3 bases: TGTGCCAGCGGCCCTTTTCCGACTAGCGAAAACACAGATACGCAGTATTTT.

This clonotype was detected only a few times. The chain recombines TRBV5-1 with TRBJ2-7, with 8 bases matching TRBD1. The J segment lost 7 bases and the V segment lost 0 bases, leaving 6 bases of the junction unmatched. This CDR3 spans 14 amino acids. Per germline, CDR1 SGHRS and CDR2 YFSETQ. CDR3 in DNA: TGCGCCAGCAGCTTGGGGACAGGGTTTGAAGAGCAGTACTTC. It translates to CASSLGTGFEEQYF.

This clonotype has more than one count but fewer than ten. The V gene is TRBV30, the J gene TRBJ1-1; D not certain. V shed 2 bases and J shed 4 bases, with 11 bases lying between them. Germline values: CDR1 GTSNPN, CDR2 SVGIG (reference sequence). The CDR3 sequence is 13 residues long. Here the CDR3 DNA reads TGTGCCTGGAGTTCGATCGGGGTCACTGAAGCTTTCTTT. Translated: CAWSSIGVTEAFF.

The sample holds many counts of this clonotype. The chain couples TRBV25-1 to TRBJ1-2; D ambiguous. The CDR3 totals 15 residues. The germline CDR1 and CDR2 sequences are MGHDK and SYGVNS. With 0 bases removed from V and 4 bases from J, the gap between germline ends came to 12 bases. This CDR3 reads CASSEYGQALYGYTF. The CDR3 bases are TGTGCCAGCAGTGAATATGGCCAGGCCCTCTATGGCTACACCTTC.

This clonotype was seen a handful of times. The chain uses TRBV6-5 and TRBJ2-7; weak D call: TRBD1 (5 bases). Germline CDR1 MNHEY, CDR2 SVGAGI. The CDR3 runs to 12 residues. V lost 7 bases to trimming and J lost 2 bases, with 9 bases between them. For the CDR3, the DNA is TGTGCCAGCAAGGGGTTAGCCTACGAGCAGTACTTC. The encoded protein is CASKGLAYEQYF.

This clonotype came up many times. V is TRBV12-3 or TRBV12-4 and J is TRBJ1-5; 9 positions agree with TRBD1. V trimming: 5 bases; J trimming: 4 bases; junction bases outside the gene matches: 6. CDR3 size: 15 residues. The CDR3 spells CASSPDGTGNQPQHF. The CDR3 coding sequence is TGTGCCAGCAGTCCAGACGGGACAGGGAATCAGCCCCAGCATTTT.